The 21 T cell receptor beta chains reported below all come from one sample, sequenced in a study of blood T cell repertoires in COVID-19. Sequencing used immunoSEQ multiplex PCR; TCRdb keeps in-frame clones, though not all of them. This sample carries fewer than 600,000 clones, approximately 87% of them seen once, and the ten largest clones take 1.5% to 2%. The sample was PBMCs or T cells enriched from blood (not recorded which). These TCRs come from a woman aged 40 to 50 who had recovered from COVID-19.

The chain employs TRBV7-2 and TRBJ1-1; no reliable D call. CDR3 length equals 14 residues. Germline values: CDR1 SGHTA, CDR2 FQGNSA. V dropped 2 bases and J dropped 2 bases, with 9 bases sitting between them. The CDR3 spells CASSLFRANTEAFF. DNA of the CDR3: TGTGCCAGCAGCTTATTTCGAGCTAACACTGAAGCTTTCTTT.

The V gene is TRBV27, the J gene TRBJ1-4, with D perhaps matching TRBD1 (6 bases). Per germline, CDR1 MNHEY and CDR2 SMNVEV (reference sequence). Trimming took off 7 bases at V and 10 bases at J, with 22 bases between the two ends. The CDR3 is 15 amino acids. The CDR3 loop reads CASTPTGGAKVKLFF. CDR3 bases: TGTGCCAGCACGCCGACAGGTGGGGCTAAAGTAAAACTGTTTTTT.

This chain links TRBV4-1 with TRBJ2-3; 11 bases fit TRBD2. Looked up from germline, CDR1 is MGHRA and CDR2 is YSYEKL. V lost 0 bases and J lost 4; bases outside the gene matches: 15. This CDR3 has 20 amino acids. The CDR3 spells CASSQDPGLAGGFFADTQYF. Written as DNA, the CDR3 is TGCGCCAGCAGCCAAGATCCCGGGCTAGCGGGAGGTTTTTTCGCAGATACGCAGTATTTT.

The CDR3 is CASSHPLGAGGTGELFF. As DNA, the CDR3 is TGCGCCAGCAGCCACCCCCTGGGTGCAGGGGGGACCGGGGAGCTGTTTTTT. This chain uses TRBV4-3 with TRBJ2-2; perhaps TRBD1 as D (7 bases). Germline V gene lookup returns CDR1 LGHNA and CDR2 YSLEER. Trimming took 3 bases from V and 5 from J, leaving 19 bases between them. CDR3 size: 17 residues.

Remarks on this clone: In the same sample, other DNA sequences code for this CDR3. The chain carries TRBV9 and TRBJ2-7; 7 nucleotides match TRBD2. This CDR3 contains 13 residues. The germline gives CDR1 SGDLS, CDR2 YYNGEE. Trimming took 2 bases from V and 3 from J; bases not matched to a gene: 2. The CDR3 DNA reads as TGTGCCAGCAGCGTGTCGGGGGGCTACGAGCAGTACTTC. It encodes CASSVSGGYEQYF.

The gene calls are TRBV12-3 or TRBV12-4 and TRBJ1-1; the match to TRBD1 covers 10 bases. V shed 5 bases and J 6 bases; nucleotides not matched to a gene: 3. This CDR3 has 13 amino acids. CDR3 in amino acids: CASSTGQGAEAFF. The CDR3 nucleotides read TGTGCCAGCAGTACCGGACAGGGGGCTGAAGCTTTCTTT.

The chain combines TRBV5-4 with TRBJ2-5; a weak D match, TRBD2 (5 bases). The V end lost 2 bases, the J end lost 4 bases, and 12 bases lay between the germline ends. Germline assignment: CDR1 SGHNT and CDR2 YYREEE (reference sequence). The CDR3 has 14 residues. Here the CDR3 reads CASSFWTRGETQYF. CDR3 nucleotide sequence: TGTGCCAGCAGCTTCTGGACTCGAGGAGAGACCCAGTACTTC.

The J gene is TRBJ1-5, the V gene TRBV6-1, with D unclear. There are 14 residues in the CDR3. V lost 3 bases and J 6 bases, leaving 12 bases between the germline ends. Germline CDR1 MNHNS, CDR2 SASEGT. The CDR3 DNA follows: TGTGCCAGCAGTGAGGGAGTAAGACGTCAGCCCCAGCATTTT. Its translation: CASSEGVRRQPQHF.

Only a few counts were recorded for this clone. The CDR3 DNA sequence: TGTGCCAGCAGCCCCGGACAGGGGTTTTCCCATTTTCTGGACACTGAAGCTTTCTTT. It codes for CASSPGQGFSHFLDTEAFF. V is TRBV11-2 and J is TRBJ1-1, with 9 bases matching TRBD1. V trimming: 5 bases; J trimming: 3 bases; junction bases outside the gene matches: 19. The CDR3 runs to 19 residues. Germline CDR1 SGHAT, CDR2 FQNNGV.

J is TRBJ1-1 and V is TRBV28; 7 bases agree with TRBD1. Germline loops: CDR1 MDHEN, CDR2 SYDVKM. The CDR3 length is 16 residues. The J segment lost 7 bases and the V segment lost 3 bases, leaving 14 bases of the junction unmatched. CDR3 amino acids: CASSFSVRGRGDEAFF. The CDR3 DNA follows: TGTGCCAGCAGTTTCTCCGTAAGGGGGCGAGGGGATGAAGCTTTCTTT.

The CDR3 sequence: CSVGTRPNYTF. CDR3 coding DNA: TGCAGCGTTGGGACAAGACCCAACTACACCTTC. This chain connects TRBV29-1 to TRBJ1-2; D is possibly TRBD1 (5 bases). Germline CDR1 is SQVTM and CDR2 is ANQGSEA. V was shortened by 4 bases and J by 10 bases, with 13 bases between the two germline ends. This CDR3 has 11 amino acids.

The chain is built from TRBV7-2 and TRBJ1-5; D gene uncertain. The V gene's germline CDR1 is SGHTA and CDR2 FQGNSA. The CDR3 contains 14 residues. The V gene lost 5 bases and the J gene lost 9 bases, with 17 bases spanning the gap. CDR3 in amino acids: CASSPIWARRPQHF. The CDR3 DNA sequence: TGTGCCAGCAGCCCCATTTGGGCCCGACGGCCCCAGCATTTT.

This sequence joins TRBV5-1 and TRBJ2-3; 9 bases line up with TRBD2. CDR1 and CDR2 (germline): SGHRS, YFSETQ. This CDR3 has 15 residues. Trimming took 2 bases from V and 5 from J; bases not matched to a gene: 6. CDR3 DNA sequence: TGCGCCAGCAGCTTTAGCGGGAGAGGAGGAGATACGCAGTATTTT. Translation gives CASSFSGRGGDTQYF.

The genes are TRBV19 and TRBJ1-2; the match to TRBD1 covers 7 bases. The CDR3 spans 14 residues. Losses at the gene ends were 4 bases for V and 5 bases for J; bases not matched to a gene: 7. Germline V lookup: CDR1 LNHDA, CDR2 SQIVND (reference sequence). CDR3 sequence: CASSRGQLPYGYTF. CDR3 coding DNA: TGTGCCAGTAGTAGGGGACAGCTCCCTTATGGCTACACCTTC.

CDR3 region: CSVLRTWSDGYTF. The CDR3 nucleotides are TGCAGCGTCCTACGAACGTGGTCGGATGGCTACACCTTC. This sequence joins TRBV29-1 and TRBJ1-2; D gene unclear. V lost 6 bases and J 6 bases, leaving 17 bases between the germline ends. Looked up from germline, CDR1 is SQVTM and CDR2 is ANQGSEA. The CDR3 length is 13 residues.

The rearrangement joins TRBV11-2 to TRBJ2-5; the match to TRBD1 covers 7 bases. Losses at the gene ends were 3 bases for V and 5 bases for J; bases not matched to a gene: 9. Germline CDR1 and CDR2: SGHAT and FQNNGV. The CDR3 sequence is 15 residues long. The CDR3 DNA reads TGTGCCAGCAGCTTCGTGTACAGGGGAAGCGAGACCCAGTACTTC. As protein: CASSFVYRGSETQYF.

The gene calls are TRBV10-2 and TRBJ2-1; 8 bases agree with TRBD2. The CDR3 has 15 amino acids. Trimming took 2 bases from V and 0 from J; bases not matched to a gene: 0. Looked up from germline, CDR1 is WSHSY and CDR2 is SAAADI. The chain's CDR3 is CASSESGSSYNEQFF. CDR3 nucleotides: TGCGCCAGCAGTGAGAGCGGGAGCTCCTACAATGAGCAGTTCTTC.

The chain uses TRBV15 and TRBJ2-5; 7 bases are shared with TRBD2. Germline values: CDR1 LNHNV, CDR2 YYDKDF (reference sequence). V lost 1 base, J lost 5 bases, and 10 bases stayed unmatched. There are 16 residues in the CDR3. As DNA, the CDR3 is TGTGCCACCAGCAGAGCTCGAGGACACGGGGGGGAGACCCAGTACTTC. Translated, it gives CATSRARGHGGETQYF.

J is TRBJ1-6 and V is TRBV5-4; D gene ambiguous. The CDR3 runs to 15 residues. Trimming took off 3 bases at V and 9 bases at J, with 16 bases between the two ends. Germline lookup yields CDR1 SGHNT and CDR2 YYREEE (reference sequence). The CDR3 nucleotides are TGTGCCAGCAGCTACGACCCCCCGGGAAGTTCACCCCTCCACTTT. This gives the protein CASSYDPPGSSPLHF.

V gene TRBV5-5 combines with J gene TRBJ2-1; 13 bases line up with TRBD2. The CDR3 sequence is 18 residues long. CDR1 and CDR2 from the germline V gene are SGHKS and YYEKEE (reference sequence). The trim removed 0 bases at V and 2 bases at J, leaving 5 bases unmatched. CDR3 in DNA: TGTGCCAGCAGCTTGGGACTAGCGGGAGGAAAGACCTACAATGAGCAGTTCTTC. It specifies CASSLGLAGGKTYNEQFF.

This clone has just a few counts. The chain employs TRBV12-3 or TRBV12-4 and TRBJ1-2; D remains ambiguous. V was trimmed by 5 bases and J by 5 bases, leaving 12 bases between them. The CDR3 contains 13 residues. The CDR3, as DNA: TGTGCCAGCAGTCCGTTCGAGAGATATGGCTACACCTTC. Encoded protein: CASSPFERYGYTF.